This T cell receptor beta chain was recorded in a study of CD8 T cells in ankylosing spondylitis. Study-wide points: Disease-linked clones reportedly showed significant enrichment in matched ankylosing spondylitis synovial fluid.

One entry per CDR3 protein, called by TCRdb with MiXCR from the 5' RACE reads. The sample lists 150,000 to 200,000 distinct CDR3 sequences, about 17% occurring once. Comment on this clonotype: Antigen unknown.

Per the germline V gene, CDR1 is MDHEN and CDR2 is SYDVKM. V lost 7 bases and J 4 bases, leaving 7 bases between the germline ends. The CDR3 totals 11 residues. V gene TRBV28 combines with J gene TRBJ1-2, with D uncertain. The receptor comes from a male donor with ankylosing spondylitis or in good health (not recorded which). Sequenced material: blood, either unsorted or a sorted T cell fraction (not recorded which). The CDR3 loop reads CASTGRYGYTF. As DNA, the CDR3 is TGTGCCAGCACGGGCCGCTATGGCTACACCTTC.